These 28 T cell receptor beta chains came from one sample sequenced in a study of blood T cell repertoires in COVID-19. Sequencing was performed with immunoSEQ multiplex PCR; in TCRdb, only in-frame clones are kept and a portion is missing. The sample gives about 150,000 clones, around four fifths of which show up once; 6.2% is in the top ten. The sample consisted of PBMCs or T cells enriched from blood (not recorded which). These receptors came from a woman aged 40 to 50 who had recovered from COVID-19.

This sequence joins TRBV7-8 and TRBJ1-6; 9 bases are shared with TRBD1. This CDR3 contains 16 residues. V lost 5 bases and J lost 9; bases outside the gene matches: 11. Germline V lookup: CDR1 SGHVS, CDR2 FQNEAQ. The CDR3 region has the DNA TGTGCCAGCAGCCGGGACAGGGTAACTTTAGGTTCACCCCTCCACTTT. Its translation is CASSRDRVTLGSPLHF. Looking up the rest from reference TRBV7-8 and TRBJ1-6 gives the full variable domain: GAGVSQSPRYKVAKRGQDVALRCDPISGHVSLFWYQQALGQGPEFLTYFQNEAQLDKSGLPSDRFFAERPEGSVSTLKIQRTQQEDSAVYLCASSRDRVTLGSPLHFGNGTRLTVT.

The V gene is TRBV7-9, the J gene TRBJ2-7; 8 bases align to TRBD2. CDR1 is SEHNR, CDR2 FQNEAQ, per germline (reference sequence). The CDR3 runs 15 residues. The V gene end was trimmed by 0 bases and the J gene end by 4 bases; junction bases not matched to a gene: 5. The CDR3, as DNA: TGTGCCAGCAGCTTAGCAGCGGGAGTCCCGTACGAGCAGTACTTC. Protein sequence: CASSLAAGVPYEQYF. Full variable domain (rest looked up from reference TRBV7-9 and TRBJ2-7): DTGVSQNPRHKITKRGQNVTFRCDPISEHNRLYWYRQTLGQGPEFLTYFQNEAQLEKSRLLSDRFSAERPKGSFSTLEIQRTEQGDSAMYLCASSLAAGVPYEQYFGPGTRLTVT.

This clone was seen a handful of times. The chain joins TRBV5-1 to TRBJ1-3; TRBD1 matches at 7 bases. CDR1 and CDR2 (germline): SGHRS, YFSETQ. V was pared by 2 bases and J by 1 base, with 0 bases of the junction left unmatched. The CDR3 has 14 residues. In nucleotides, the CDR3 is TGCGCCAGCAGCTTACAGGGGTCTGGAAACACCATATATTTT. Translated: CASSLQGSGNTIYF.

The V gene is TRBV10-1, the J gene TRBJ2-3; TRBD2 is a possible D gene (5 bases). The CDR3 consists of 13 residues. V gave up 6 bases and J gave up 6 bases, with 13 bases separating them. Germline V gene sequence: CDR1 WNHNN, CDR2 SYGVQD (reference sequence). The CDR3 coding sequence is TGCGCCAGCAGCCGGGATCCGGGGGATACGCAGTATTTT. Its translation is CASSRDPGDTQYF.

The rearrangement links TRBV19 to TRBJ2-3; 12 bases match TRBD2. Germline loops: CDR1 LNHDA, CDR2 SQIVND (reference sequence). The CDR3 is 16 residues long. V was clipped by 3 bases and J by 5 bases; unmatched bases: 6. As DNA, the CDR3 is TGTGCCAGTAGTATGACTAGCGGGGGAATACGAGATACGCAGTATTTT. This gives the protein CASSMTSGGIRDTQYF.

J is TRBJ2-7 and V is TRBV4-1; 8 nucleotides agree with TRBD1. V gave up 3 bases and J gave up 2 bases; unmatched junction bases: 3. CDR3 length: 14 amino acids. Germline CDR1 is MGHRA and CDR2 is YSYEKL. The CDR3 sequence: CASSHPGQAYEQYF. The CDR3 nucleotides read TGCGCCAGCAGCCATCCGGGACAGGCCTACGAGCAGTACTTC.

The chain combines TRBV28 with TRBJ1-2, with no clear D. V dropped 7 bases and J dropped 1 base, with 7 bases sitting between them. Germline V gene data show CDR1 as MDHEN and CDR2 as SYDVKM. This CDR3 has 12 residues. Here the CDR3 reads CASNRLNYGYTF. DNA of the CDR3: TGTGCCAGCAATAGACTTAACTATGGCTACACCTTC.

The chain is built from TRBV13 and TRBJ1-2, with a possible D match to TRBD1 (5 bases). This CDR3 is built from 14 residues. V was shortened by 5 bases and J by 2 bases, with 12 bases between the two germline ends. Germline V gene data show CDR1 as PRHDT and CDR2 as FYEKMQ (reference sequence). The CDR3 loop reads CASSTPGGNYGYTF. In DNA form, the CDR3 reads TGTGCCAGCAGCACCCCGGGGGGAAACTATGGCTACACCTTC.

The chain combines TRBV11-2 with TRBJ2-2; TRBD2 matches 13 bases. Germline V gene lookup returns CDR1 SGHAT and CDR2 FQNNGV. V lost 5 bases and J lost 7; bases outside the gene matches: 10. This CDR3 is built from 17 residues. CDR3 residues: CASSATGTSGNGGELFF. The DNA for the CDR3 is TGTGCCAGCAGCGCAACTGGGACTAGCGGGAACGGCGGGGAGCTGTTTTTT.

The rearrangement joins TRBV6-5 to TRBJ1-2, with 8 nucleotides matching TRBD1. J lost 5 bases, V lost 6 bases, and 8 bases had no gene match. CDR1 is MNHEY and CDR2 is SVGAGI in the germline V gene. The CDR3 consists of 14 residues. The CDR3 nucleotides read TGTGCCAGCAGGAACAGGGGGTCTGCTTATGGCTACACCTTC. It yields the protein CASRNRGSAYGYTF.

The chain employs TRBV11-2 and TRBJ2-7; TRBD2 is a possible D gene (6 bases). This CDR3 is built from 14 residues. Germline values: CDR1 SGHAT, CDR2 FQNNGV. The V gene lost 5 bases and the J gene lost 2 bases, with 13 bases spanning the gap. CDR3: CASSPLAPTYEQYF. Here the CDR3 DNA reads TGTGCCAGCAGCCCTCTAGCGCCAACCTACGAGCAGTACTTC.

This clone has just a few counts. The chain is built from TRBV27 and TRBJ1-2; D possibly corresponds to TRBD1 (6 bases). The germline V gene encodes CDR1 MNHEY and CDR2 SMNVEV (reference sequence). The CDR3 length is 13 residues. V shed 6 bases and J shed 7 bases, with 15 bases lying between them. This chain's CDR3 is CASRSGDRGGYTF. DNA for the CDR3: TGTGCCAGCAGATCAGGGGACCGGGGTGGCTACACCTTC.

The chain combines TRBV9 with TRBJ1-2; 8 bases match TRBD1. Germline trimming cut 4 bases from V and 8 bases from J; bases unmatched to any gene: 10. Germline loops: CDR1 SGDLS, CDR2 YYNGEE. The CDR3 runs 14 residues. This CDR3 reads CASSSESDRGGYTF. The CDR3 DNA reads TGTGCCAGCAGCTCCGAATCCGACAGGGGCGGCTACACCTTC.

V usage is TRBV10-3 and J usage is TRBJ1-1; a weak D match, TRBD1 (6 bases). V lost 2 bases and J lost 1, with 11 bases in between. Germline V gene lookup returns CDR1 ENHRY and CDR2 SYGVKD. The CDR3 contains 15 residues. In DNA form, the CDR3 reads TGTGCCATCAGTGAGCCGGGACACGCGAACACTGAAGCTTTCTTT. Residues: CAISEPGHANTEAFF.

J is TRBJ1-6 and V is TRBV2; tentative D call: TRBD1 (5 bases). Per the germline V gene, CDR1 is SNHLY and CDR2 is FYNNEI. Trimming left V 4 bases short and J 6 bases short, with 13 bases between. The length of the CDR3 is 15 residues. CDR3 nucleotide sequence: TGTGCCAGCAGTGTTGGCACAGGTTCTAATTCACCCCTCCACTTT. Protein sequence: CASSVGTGSNSPLHF. Complete variable domain (other parts from reference TRBV2 and TRBJ1-6): EPEVTQTPSHQVTQMGQEVILRCVPISNHLYFYWYRQILGQKVEFLVSFYNNEISEKSEIFDDQFSVERPDGSNFTLKIRSTKLEDSAMYFCASSVGTGSNSPLHFGNGTRLTVT.

The chain employs TRBV4-1 and TRBJ2-1; tentatively, D is TRBD2 (6 bases). V was pared by 1 base and J by 2 bases, with 9 bases between. Germline CDR1 and CDR2: MGHRA and YSYEKL. The CDR3 spans 15 residues. The CDR3 nucleotides are TGCGCCAGCAGCCAAGGGATAGCGGCCTACAATGAGCAGTTCTTC. Its translation is CASSQGIAAYNEQFF.

This clone came up once. The chain links TRBV30 to TRBJ1-4; possibly TRBD1 for D (6 bases). V dropped 2 bases and J dropped 7 bases, with 14 bases sitting between them. CDR3 size: 14 residues. CDR1 GTSNPN and CDR2 SVGIG come from the germline V gene (reference sequence). For the CDR3, the DNA is TGTGCCTGGAGTCTGGGGGGGGCTAGTGAAAAACTGTTTTTT. Its protein product is CAWSLGGASEKLFF.

This chain connects TRBV3-1 (or the pseudogene TRBV3-2) to TRBJ1-1, with TRBD1 matching 7 bases. Germline V lookup: CDR1 LGHDT, CDR2 YNNKEL (reference sequence). There are 15 residues in the CDR3. V gave up 10 bases and J gave up 0 bases; unmatched junction bases: 11. The CDR3 sequence: CATQAGTDLNTEAFF. CDR3 nucleotide sequence: TGTGCCACCCAAGCCGGGACAGATTTGAACACTGAAGCTTTCTTT.

J is TRBJ1-1 and V is TRBV2, with a possible D match to TRBD1 (5 bases). CDR3 length: 13 amino acids. V lost 1 base, J lost 5 bases, and 8 bases lay in between. The V gene's germline CDR1 is SNHLY and CDR2 FYNNEI. CDR3 sequence reads: CASSEGRATEAFF. As DNA, the CDR3 is TGTGCCAGCAGTGAAGGCAGGGCTACTGAAGCTTTCTTT.

V usage is TRBV21-1 and J usage is TRBJ1-6; whether TRBD1, the table's D call, matches the DNA was not checked. TRBV21-1 is a documented pseudogene. The CDR3 is 15 residues long. The CDR3 sequence is CASRRFQGLYSPLHF. The CDR3 nucleotides are TGTGCCAGCAGAAGGTTTCAGGGGTTATACTCACCCCTCCACTTT.

This chain uses TRBV2 with TRBJ2-7; D may be TRBD1 (6 bases). Looked up from germline, CDR1 is SNHLY and CDR2 is FYNNEI. The CDR3 totals 14 residues. V gave up 5 bases and J gave up 2 bases, with 13 bases separating them. As DNA, the CDR3 is TGTGCCAGCAGTAGGACAGTTACCGCCTACGAGCAGTACTTC. Its protein is CASSRTVTAYEQYF.

This chain uses TRBV7-2 with TRBJ2-6; D unclear. The ends were cut back, 2 bases at V and 4 bases at J, with 6 bases in the middle. This CDR3 has 14 amino acids. Per the germline V gene, CDR1 is SGHTA and CDR2 is FQGNSA. CDR3 sequence reads: CASSLTAGANVLTF. CDR3 bases: TGTGCCAGCAGCTTAACTGCCGGGGCCAACGTCCTGACTTTC. The variable domain in full, completed from reference TRBV7-2 and TRBJ2-6, reads GAGVSQSPSNKVTEKGKDVELRCDPISGHTALYWYRQSLGQGLEFLIYFQGNSAPDKSGLPSDRFSAERTGGSVSTLTIQRTQQEDSAVYLCASSLTAGANVLTFGAGSRLTVL.

V usage is TRBV13 and J usage is TRBJ1-6, with D hard to call. The V gene's germline CDR1 is PRHDT and CDR2 FYEKMQ (reference sequence). V lost 5 bases and J lost 7, with 12 bases in between. The CDR3 length is 14 residues. Written as DNA, the CDR3 is TGTGCCAGCAGCGCACGCGCAAAGAATTCACCCCTCCACTTT. This encodes CASSARAKNSPLHF.

The chain is built from TRBV27 and TRBJ2-5; tentatively, D is TRBD2 (6 bases). CDR1 MNHEY and CDR2 SMNVEV come from the germline V gene (reference sequence). V was trimmed by 7 bases and J by 4 bases, leaving 13 bases between them. This CDR3 comprises 13 residues. The CDR3 here is CASTETAGETQYF. In DNA form, the CDR3 reads TGTGCCAGCACCGAGACAGCGGGAGAGACCCAGTACTTC.

The rearrangement links TRBV11-2 to TRBJ1-1; TRBD1 agrees at 10 bases. CDR1 is SGHAT and CDR2 is FQNNGV in the germline V gene. Losses at the gene ends were 3 bases for V and 4 bases for J; bases not matched to a gene: 5. The CDR3 is 15 amino acids. The CDR3 bases are TGTGCCAGCAGCTTCAACCGGGACAGGGGCACTGAAGCTTTCTTT. Translating it yields CASSFNRDRGTEAFF.

The V call is TRBV5-6, the J call TRBJ2-7; 7 positions agree with TRBD1. Germline lookup yields CDR1 SGHDT and CDR2 YYEEEE. V gave up 4 bases and J gave up 3 bases; unmatched junction bases: 10. The CDR3 contains 15 residues. CDR3: CASSPWGQFNYEQYF. In nucleotides, the CDR3 is TGTGCCAGCAGCCCTTGGGGACAGTTTAACTACGAGCAGTACTTC.

This chain uses TRBV10-3 with TRBJ1-2; a weak D match, TRBD1 (5 bases). The CDR3 runs 14 residues. Trimming pared 0 bases from V and 4 bases from J, leaving 9 bases between. Germline CDR1 and CDR2: ENHRY and SYGVKD. CDR3 coding DNA: TGTGCCATCAGTGAGTCCGCAGGGCCCTATGGCTACACCTTC. This sequence encodes CAISESAGPYGYTF.

This clone was observed once. The gene calls are TRBV18 and TRBJ2-3, with no clear D. The CDR3 length is 14 residues. Germline V lookup: CDR1 KGHSH, CDR2 LQKENI. Trimming took 3 bases from V and 1 from J, leaving 8 bases between them. The CDR3 protein is CASSPRQGTDTQYF. CDR3 DNA sequence: TGTGCCAGCTCACCCCGGCAGGGCACAGATACGCAGTATTTT. The variable domain in full, with the rest retrieved from reference TRBV18 and TRBJ2-3, is NAGVMQNPRHLVRRRGQEARLRCSPMKGHSHVYWYRQLPEEGLKFMVYLQKENIIDESGMPKERFSAEFPKEGPSILRIQQVVRGDSAAYFCASSPRQGTDTQYFGPGTRLTVL.